This T cell receptor (beta chain) was retrieved from a study of cytomegalovirus exposure and HLA in healthy donors. Notes on the study in general: The availability of immune exposure information extended only to CMV serostatus. Specific recognition of CMV antigens was confirmed in vitro for three chains (all CMV-associated). Follow-up analysis later connected one missense variant in DCLRE1C with trimming of TCR beta V- and J-genes.

In the PCR, 60 Vbeta and 13 Jbeta primers were used. Sequencing used immunoSEQ multiplex PCR; TCRdb keeps in-frame clones, though not all of them. The table has more than 95,000 clones, over 60% seen once. In the case of this clone: Antigen: not known.

Trimming removed 5 bases at V and 3 bases at J, with 14 bases between. The length of the CDR3 is 14 residues. Germline V gene lookup returns CDR1 SNHLY and CDR2 FYNNEI. This TCR came from a man younger than 45 in good health and CMV-seropositive. Sequencing was carried out using PBMCs. J is TRBJ2-7 and V is TRBV2; the D gene is possibly TRBD2 (5 bases). The CDR3 sequence is CASSHERNLYEQYF. The CDR3 DNA is TGTGCCAGCAGTCACGAGCGGAACCTCTACGAGCAGTACTTC.